Listed below are T cell receptor beta chains from one sample, sequenced in a study of blood T cell repertoires in COVID-19. Produced via immunoSEQ multiplex PCR; TCRdb's table is partial and in-frame only. The profile shows around 100,000 clones, roughly 88% of them singletons. What was sequenced was peripheral blood. The receptors come from a man older than 75 with acute or convalescent COVID-19. CDR3s include the opening cysteine and the closing phenylalanine or tryptophan. Each record gives: J gene, D gene, V gene, clone size, CDR3 protein, CDR3 DNA. The D gene is left open where the match is weak. The size of a clone is reported for some rows only, either as once, few or many, or as a class for expanded clones.

TRBJ2-1,TRBD1,TRBV11-2,-,CASSSDRGSYNEQFF,TGTGCCAGCAGCTCCGACAGGGGGTCCTACAATGAGCAGTTCTTC
TRBJ2-4,TRBD1,TRBV5-1,-,CASSLEGQGGKNIQYF,TGCGCCAGCAGCTTGGAGGGACAGGGAGGCAAAAACATTCAGTACTTC
TRBJ2-7,-,TRBV6-6,-,CASTYRGSRTYEQYF,TGTGCCAGCACCTACCGGGGGAGCCGTACCTACGAGCAGTACTTC
TRBJ1-1,-,TRBV29-1,few,CSVMPRQTNTEAFF,TGCAGCGTGATGCCCAGGCAGACGAACACTGAAGCTTTCTTT
TRBJ2-7,-,TRBV5-1,-,CASSYSGVNYEQYF,TGCGCCAGCAGTTACTCAGGGGTTAACTACGAGCAGTACTTC
TRBJ1-2,-,TRBV6-6,-,CASSSPSQGRNYGYTF,TGTGCCAGCAGTTCGCCATCCCAGGGGAGAAACTATGGCTACACCTTC
TRBJ2-1,TRBD1,TRBV9,-,CASSVVGTGDYNEQFF,TGTGCCAGCAGCGTAGTGGGGACAGGAGACTACAATGAGCAGTTCTTC
TRBJ1-2,-,TRBV11-2,once,CASSLDPARVNYGYTF,TGTGCCAGCAGCTTAGATCCTGCCAGGGTGAACTATGGCTACACCTTC
TRBJ1-1,TRBD1,TRBV5-1,-,CASSYGPQAGGLGTEAFF,TGCGCCAGCAGCTATGGACCGCAGGCAGGGGGGTTAGGCACTGAAGCTTTCTTT
TRBJ1-6,-,TRBV4-3,-,CASSQDQAVNSPLHF,TGCGCCAGCAGCCAAGATCAGGCAGTTAATTCACCCCTCCACTTT
TRBJ1-4,TRBD1,TRBV7-2,-,CASRRSGGWEKLFF,TGTGCCAGCAGACGCTCAGGGGGTTGGGAAAAACTGTTTTTT
TRBJ1-2,-,TRBV6-6,-,CASSADPNYGYTF,TGTGCCAGCAGCGCGGATCCTAACTATGGCTACACCTTC
TRBJ1-2,TRBD1,TRBV5-1,-,CASSLSIDMRQGIDYGYTF,TGCGCCAGCAGCTTGTCGATAGACATGAGACAGGGAATTGACTATGGCTACACCTTC
TRBJ1-2,-,TRBV18,-,CASSKQEGGYTF,TGTGCCAGCTCAAAACAGGAAGGAGGCTACACCTTC
TRBJ1-5,TRBD1,TRBV4-1,-,CASRLGTADNQPQHF,TGCGCCAGCCGATTAGGGACAGCTGACAATCAGCCCCAGCATTTT
TRBJ1-5,-,TRBV16,-,CASSQTRGHQPQHF,TGTGCCAGCAGCCAAACAAGGGGCCATCAGCCCCAGCATTTT
TRBJ2-7,TRBD2,TRBV7-6,-,CASSFAGAGEQYF,TGTGCCAGCAGCTTTGCGGGAGCGGGCGAGCAGTACTTC
TRBJ1-2,-,TRBV27,-,CASRTGTYQSYGYTF,TGTGCCAGCAGGACCGGGACATACCAGAGCTATGGCTACACCTTC
TRBJ1-1,-,TRBV7-3,once,CASSLSPGQNTEAFF,TGTGCCAGCAGCTTAAGTCCAGGGCAGAACACTGAAGCTTTCTTT
TRBJ1-4,TRBD1,TRBV5-1,-,CASSRDRGSNEKLFF,TGCGCCAGCAGCCGGGACAGGGGATCGAATGAAAAACTGTTTTTT
TRBJ2-7,-,TRBV5-1,once,CASSPRGYEQYF,TGCGCCAGCAGCCCCCGCGGTTACGAGCAGTACTTC
TRBJ2-1,-,TRBV3-1/TRBV3-2,-,CASSFDRFNEQFF,TGTGCCAGCAGCTTCGACAGATTCAATGAGCAGTTCTTC
TRBJ2-7,TRBD2,TRBV6-5,-,CASSYSPGGGSEQYF,TGTGCCAGCAGTTACTCCCCGGGGGGGGGCAGCGAGCAGTACTTC
TRBJ2-6,-,TRBV27,few,CASSLSAGANVLTF,TGTGCCAGCAGTTTATCCGCTGGGGCCAACGTCCTGACTTTC
TRBJ1-5,-,TRBV6-1,-,CASSEASFQPQHF,TGTGCCAGCAGTGAGGCCTCGTTTCAGCCCCAGCATTTT
TRBJ1-1,TRBD1,TRBV6-1,once,CASSEGDRGRTEAFF,TGTGCCAGCAGTGAAGGGGACAGGGGACGTACTGAAGCTTTCTTT
TRBJ1-6,-,TRBV30,-,CAWSSIGGSSYNSPLHF,TGTGCCTGGAGTTCCATCGGGGGGAGCTCCTATAATTCACCCCTCCACTTT
TRBJ1-2,TRBD1,TRBV6-5,-,CASKEERTGYGYTF,TGTGCCAGCAAGGAGGAGAGGACAGGCTATGGCTACACCTTC
TRBJ1-2,-,TRBV12-3/TRBV12-4,-,CASSLSLYGYTF,TGTGCCAGCAGTCTCTCCCTCTATGGCTACACCTTC
TRBJ1-6,-,TRBV25-1,-,CASSSGSQNSPLHF,TGTGCCAGCAGTAGCGGCAGCCAGAATTCACCCCTCCACTTT
TRBJ2-7,TRBD1,TRBV7-2,-,CASSLGTGGNYEQYF,TGTGCCAGCAGCTTAGGGACAGGGGGCAATTACGAGCAGTACTTC
TRBJ2-6,-,TRBV28,-,CASSSTSRIGSGANVLTF,TGTGCCAGCAGCTCAACTAGCCGCATCGGATCTGGGGCCAACGTCCTGACTTTC
TRBJ1-1,-,TRBV7-2,-,CASRTPNTEAFF,TGTGCCAGCAGGACACCGAACACTGAAGCTTTCTTT
TRBJ2-6,-,TRBV5-1,-,CASSRTGTPDAPFTGANVLTF,TGCGCCAGCAGCAGGACCGGGACTCCTGACGCCCCATTCACTGGGGCCAACGTCCTGACTTTC
TRBJ1-1,-,TRBV12-3/TRBV12-4,-,CASTPLSYTEAFF,TGTGCCAGCACCCCTCTTAGTTACACTGAAGCTTTCTTT
TRBJ2-5,TRBD1,TRBV12-3/TRBV12-4,-,CASRGTVETQYF,TGTGCCAGCAGGGGGACAGTGGAGACCCAGTACTTC
TRBJ1-1,-,TRBV5-1,-,CASSARQSLNTEAFF,TGCGCCAGCAGCGCGAGACAGAGCCTGAACACTGAAGCTTTCTTT
TRBJ2-5,-,TRBV9,-,CASSVTGAPQTQYF,TGTGCCAGCAGCGTTACTGGGGCCCCGCAGACCCAGTACTTC